One T cell receptor (beta chain) is described in this entry. No antigen is known for it. An even split of each subset's genomic DNA across several immunoSEQ plates was performed. TCRdb's copy holds only in-frame clones and misses some; the assay was immunoSEQ multiplex PCR. The sample records some 100,000 clones, 68% being singletons. The data originate from a study of shared clonotypes between healthy human individuals. Study in general: The composition of the donors was two women and a few men aged 18 to 49.

Findings of the study overall: Some clonotypes were shared by all four sorted-subset donors, while others were not shared. The non-shared ones had lower generation probabilities than the shared ones. Estimated richness was generally greater in naive than memory subsets.

The CDR3 is 15 residues long. V was cut by 6 bases and J by 1 base, with 16 bases left in between. CDR1 and CDR2 from the germline V gene are LNHDA and SQIVND (reference sequence). The source of this sequence is a woman aged 30 to 39 in good health. The chain uses TRBV19 and TRBJ2-7; weak D call: TRBD2 (7 bases). Sequenced sample: memory CD8+ T cells sorted from blood. Subset here: CD45RO+ cells pooled with CCR7-negative TemRA cells. The CDR3 reads CASSPMGGTSYEQYF. CDR3 nucleotide sequence: TGTGCCAGTAGCCCCATGGGAGGGACATCCTACGAGCAGTACTTC.